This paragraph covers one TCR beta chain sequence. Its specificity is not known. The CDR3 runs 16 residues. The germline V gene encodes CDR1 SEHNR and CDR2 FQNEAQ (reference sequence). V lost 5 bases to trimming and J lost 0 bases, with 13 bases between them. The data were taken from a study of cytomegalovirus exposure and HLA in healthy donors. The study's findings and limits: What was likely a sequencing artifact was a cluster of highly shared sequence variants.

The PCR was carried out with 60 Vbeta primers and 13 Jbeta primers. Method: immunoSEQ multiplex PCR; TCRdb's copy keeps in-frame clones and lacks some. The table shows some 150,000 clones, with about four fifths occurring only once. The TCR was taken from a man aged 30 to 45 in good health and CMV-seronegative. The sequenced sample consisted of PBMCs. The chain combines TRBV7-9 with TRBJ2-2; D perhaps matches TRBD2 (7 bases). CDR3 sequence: CASSQREGANTGELFF. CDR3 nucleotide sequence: TGTGCCAGCAGCCAGAGGGAGGGGGCGAACACCGGGGAGCTGTTTTTT.